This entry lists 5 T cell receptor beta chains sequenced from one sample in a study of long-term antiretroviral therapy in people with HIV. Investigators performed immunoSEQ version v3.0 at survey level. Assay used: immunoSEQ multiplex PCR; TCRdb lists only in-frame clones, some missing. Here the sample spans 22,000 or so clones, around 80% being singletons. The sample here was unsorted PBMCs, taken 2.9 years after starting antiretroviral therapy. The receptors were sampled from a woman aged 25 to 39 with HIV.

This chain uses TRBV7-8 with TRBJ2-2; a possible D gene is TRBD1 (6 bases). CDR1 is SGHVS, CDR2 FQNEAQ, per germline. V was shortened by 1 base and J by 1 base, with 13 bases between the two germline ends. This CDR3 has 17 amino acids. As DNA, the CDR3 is TGTGCCAGCAGCTTAGGGGGCAGGGGACAGAACACCGGGGAGCTGTTTTTT. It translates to CASSLGGRGQNTGELFF.

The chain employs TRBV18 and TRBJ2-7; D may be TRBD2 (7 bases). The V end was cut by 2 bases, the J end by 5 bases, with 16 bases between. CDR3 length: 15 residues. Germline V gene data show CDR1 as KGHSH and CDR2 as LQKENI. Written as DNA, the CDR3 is TGTGCCAGCTCACCAAGGGGGGGGGCTTACAACGAGCAGTACGTC. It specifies CASSPRGGAYNEQYV.

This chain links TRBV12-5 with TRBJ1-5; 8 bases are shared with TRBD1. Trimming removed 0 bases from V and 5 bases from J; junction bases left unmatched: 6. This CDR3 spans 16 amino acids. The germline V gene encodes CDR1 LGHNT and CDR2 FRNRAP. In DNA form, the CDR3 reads TGTGCTAGTGGTTTGGTTGGACAGGGAGGTTATCAGCCCCAGCATTTT. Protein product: CASGLVGQGGYQPQHF.

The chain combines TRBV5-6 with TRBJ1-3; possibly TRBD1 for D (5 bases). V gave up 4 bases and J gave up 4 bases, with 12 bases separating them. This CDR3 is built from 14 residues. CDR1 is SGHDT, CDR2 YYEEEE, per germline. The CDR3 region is CASSRRDRGNTIYF. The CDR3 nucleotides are TGTGCCAGCAGCCGCCGGGACCGCGGAAACACCATATATTTT. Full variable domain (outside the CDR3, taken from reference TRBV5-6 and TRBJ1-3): DAGVTQSPTHLIKTRGQQVTLRCSPKSGHDTVSWYQQALGQGPQFIFQYYEEEERQRGNFPDRFSGHQFPNYSSELNVNALLLGDSALYLCASSRRDRGNTIYFGEGSWLTVV.

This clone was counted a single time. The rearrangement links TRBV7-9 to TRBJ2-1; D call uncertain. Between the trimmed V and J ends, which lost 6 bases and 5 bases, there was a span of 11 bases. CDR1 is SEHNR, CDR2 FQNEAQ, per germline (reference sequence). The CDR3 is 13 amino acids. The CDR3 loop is CASRSGSDNEQFF. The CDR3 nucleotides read TGTGCCAGCAGATCGGGCTCGGACAATGAGCAGTTCTTC.